The clone carrying this T cell receptor (beta chain) was seen more than once but under ten times. A much larger clone differs by one base, so this may be a read error. In building TCR beta libraries, iRepertoire HTBI primers were used together with Arm-PCR of CDR3 regions. TCRdb called the multiplex PCR reads again in MiXCR, with one record for every CDR3 protein. The sample consists of around 500,000 distinct CDR3 sequences, around 15% of them appearing once. The data derive from a study of regulatory T cells in long-lasting Graves disease. At the level of the study: Graves' patients, newly diagnosed, had taken antithyroid drugs under 3 months.

The time point is: newly diagnosed GD, antithyroid drugs for less than 3 months. The TCR library was made from RNA extracted from PBMCs. The length of the CDR3 is 14 residues. V was clipped by 0 bases and J by 3 bases, with 9 bases between them. The germline V gene encodes CDR1 SGHRS and CDR2 YFSETQ. The same sample was also studied in work on T cells in Graves' hyperthyroidism and ophthalmopathy.

The source is a woman between 40 and 65 years old with Graves disease. Here the sequenced sample was peripheral blood mononuclear cells (PBMCs), taken at new diagnosis, from a patient treated with antithyroid drugs. This sequence joins TRBV5-1 and TRBJ1-1; no reliable D call. CDR3 nucleotide sequence: TGCGCCAGCAGCTTGGATACAGCCTACACTGAAGCTTTCTTT. This encodes CASSLDTAYTEAFF.